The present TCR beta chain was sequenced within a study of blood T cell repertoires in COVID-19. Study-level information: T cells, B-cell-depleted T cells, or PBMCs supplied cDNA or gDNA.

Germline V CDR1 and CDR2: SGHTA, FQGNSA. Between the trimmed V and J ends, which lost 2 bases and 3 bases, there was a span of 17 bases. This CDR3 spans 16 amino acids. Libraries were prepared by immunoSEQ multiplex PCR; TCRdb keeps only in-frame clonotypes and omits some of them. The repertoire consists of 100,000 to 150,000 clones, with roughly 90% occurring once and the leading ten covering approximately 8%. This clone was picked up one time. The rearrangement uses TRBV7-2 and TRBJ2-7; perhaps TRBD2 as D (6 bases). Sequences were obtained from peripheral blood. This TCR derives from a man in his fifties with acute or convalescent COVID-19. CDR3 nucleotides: TGTGCCAGCAGCTTAATCTCAGGGACTCCTTACTACGAGCAGTACTTC. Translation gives CASSLISGTPYYEQYF.